What follows is one TCR beta chain and its context. Germline lookup yields CDR1 MNHEY and CDR2 SVGEGT. The CDR3 sequence is 20 residues long. The V gene end was trimmed by 2 bases and the J gene end by 4 bases; junction bases not matched to a gene: 17. This sample was taken from a study of human T cells and chemical hapten exposure. The time point was: patch test 3, about 24 weeks after DPC sensitization. Treatment here: therapeutic diphenylcyclopropenone sensitization with weekly scalp DPC. TCRdb redid the calling of the RACE reads with MiXCR, one entry per CDR3 protein. The table records 100,000 to 150,000 distinct CDR3 sequences, roughly 10% of them present only once.

This TCR derives from a woman between 45 and 60 years old with alopecia areata. Some clones in this sample may be carry-over from other donors' samples. This sequence joins TRBV6-2 or TRBV6-3 and TRBJ2-1; 10 nucleotides align to TRBD2. The source was whole blood, collected in connection with sensitization to the hapten diphenylcyclopropenone (DPC). CDR3 residues: CASSYPTLAGESSGYNEQFF. CDR3 DNA: TGTGCCAGCAGTTACCCCACTCTAGCGGGAGAATCGTCGGGGTACAATGAGCAGTTCTTC.